Listed below are T cell receptor beta chains from one sample, sequenced in a study of cytotoxic CD8 clonotypes in ibrutinib-treated CLL. The method was immunoSEQ multiplex PCR; TCRdb's version includes in-frame clones alone and lacks a portion of them. The sample has fewer than 50,000 clones, about 65% seen once. This material consisted of PBMCs, taken after 24 months of ibrutinib treatment. The receptor set was obtained from a human donor with chronic lymphocytic leukemia. CDR3s include the opening cysteine and the closing phenylalanine or tryptophan. D genes are given only for firm matches. Expanded clones get a size class; other rows say once, few or many, or leave the size out.

j_call clone_size v_call d_call cdr3_aa cdr3_nt
TRBJ2-7 NA TRBV7-6 NA CASSLVAQGDEQYF TGTGCCAGCAGCTTAGTGGCGCAGGGAGACGAGCAGTACTTC
TRBJ1-1 NA TRBV11-3 NA CASSFDSGNTEAFF TGTGCCAGCAGCTTCGATTCAGGGAACACTGAAGCTTTCTTT
TRBJ1-5 NA TRBV18 TRBD1 CASSPWQGEDQPQHF TGTGCCAGCTCACCTTGGCAGGGGGAGGATCAGCCCCAGCATTTT
TRBJ2-5 NA TRBV2 NA CASSLQDGGETQYF TGTGCCAGCTCGCTACAGGACGGTGGAGAGACCCAGTACTTC
TRBJ2-1 few TRBV7-9 NA CASSSLTAFGNEQFF TGTGCCAGCAGCTCGTTGACAGCGTTTGGAAATGAGCAGTTCTTC
TRBJ2-7 NA TRBV7-6 NA CASSRQDSYEQYF TGTGCCAGCAGCCGCCAAGACAGTTACGAGCAGTACTTC
TRBJ2-2 many TRBV7-6 NA CASSLRAINTGELFF TGTGCCAGCAGCTTACGGGCCATAAACACCGGGGAGCTGTTTTTT
TRBJ2-7 NA TRBV6-5 NA CASSYSGGGGEQYF TGTGCCAGCAGTTACTCGGGAGGGGGCGGCGAGCAGTACTTC
TRBJ1-4 NA TRBV30 NA CAWRRGRENEKLFF TGTGCCTGGAGGAGGGGCCGGGAGAATGAAAAACTGTTTTTT
TRBJ2-7 NA TRBV6-5 NA CASSPTTGFYEQYF TGTGCCAGCAGTCCGACTACAGGTTTCTACGAGCAGTACTTC
TRBJ1-1 NA TRBV7-9 NA CASSLVTEAFF TGTGCCAGCAGCTTAGTTACTGAAGCTTTCTTT
TRBJ2-2 NA TRBV27 NA CASSLPQNTGELFF TGTGCCAGCAGTTTACCACAGAACACCGGGGAGCTGTTTTTT
TRBJ1-5 NA TRBV6-6 NA CASSYSPTQPQHF TGTGCCAGCAGTTACTCCCCGACTCAGCCCCAGCATTTT
TRBJ1-2 NA TRBV6-1 NA CASSDPWKGLDGYTF TGTGCCAGCAGTGACCCCTGGAAGGGGTTAGATGGCTACACCTTC
TRBJ2-7 NA TRBV2 TRBD1 CASVRDRGYEQYF TGTGCCAGCGTGAGGGACAGGGGTTACGAGCAGTACTTC
TRBJ1-6 once TRBV18 NA CASSPLISYNSPLHF TGTGCCAGCTCACCACTCATCTCCTATAATTCACCCCTCCACTTT
TRBJ1-1 many TRBV6-6 NA CASKRGNTEAFF TGTGCCAGCAAGAGGGGGAACACTGAAGCTTTCTTT
TRBJ1-1 NA TRBV7-9 NA CASSLAVLGEAFF TGTGCCAGCAGCTTAGCCGTCCTGGGTGAAGCTTTCTTT
TRBJ1-2 NA TRBV4-2 TRBD1 CASSHPRGQFGYTF TGTGCCAGCAGCCACCCCAGGGGGCAATTTGGCTACACCTTC
TRBJ2-5 NA TRBV19 TRBD1 CASSILIGTGEETQYF TGTGCCAGTAGTATCCTTATTGGGACAGGGGAAGAGACCCAGTACTTC
TRBJ2-5 NA TRBV5-1 NA CASSLVGAGQETQYF TGCGCCAGCAGCTTGGTCGGTGCGGGGCAAGAGACCCAGTACTTC
TRBJ1-4 many TRBV2 NA CASHIRGYEKLFF TGTGCCAGCCACATAAGGGGATATGAAAAACTGTTTTTT
TRBJ2-5 NA TRBV7-7 TRBD2 CASSQGTSGRGVQETQYF TGTGCTAGCAGCCAGGGGACTAGCGGGAGAGGGGTCCAAGAGACCCAGTACTTC
TRBJ2-3 NA TRBV6-5 TRBD2 CASSFLSAGAGDTQYF TGTGCCAGCAGTTTCCTATCAGCGGGGGCGGGGGATACGCAGTATTTT
TRBJ2-5 many TRBV2 TRBD1 CASSEAGNRGETQYF TGTGCCAGCAGTGAAGCGGGAAACAGGGGGGAGACCCAGTACTTC
TRBJ1-6 NA TRBV6-6 NA CASSYRWVHNSPLHF TGTGCCAGCAGTTACCGTTGGGTCCATAATTCACCCCTCCACTTT
TRBJ2-1 NA TRBV11-2 TRBD1 CASSPRGGQGAYNEQFF TGTGCCAGCAGCCCCCGGGGGGGACAGGGGGCCTACAATGAGCAGTTCTTC
TRBJ2-7 NA TRBV11-2 TRBD2 CASSLAPIGLAGAYYEQYF TGTGCCAGCAGCTTAGCCCCGATCGGTCTAGCGGGCGCGTACTACGAGCAGTACTTC
TRBJ2-1 NA TRBV2 TRBD2 CASTRTSGKVEQFF TGTGCCAGCACCAGGACTAGCGGGAAAGTTGAGCAGTTCTTC
TRBJ2-3 few TRBV6-6 NA CASSYRADTQYF TGTGCCAGCAGTTACAGGGCAGATACGCAGTATTTT
TRBJ2-5 many TRBV29-1 NA CSVKGLETQYF TGCAGCGTGAAGGGTCTCGAGACCCAGTACTTC
TRBJ2-5 NA TRBV7-8 NA CASRPRVSGETQYF TGTGCCAGCAGGCCCCGCGTGAGTGGAGAGACCCAGTACTTC
TRBJ1-4 few TRBV5-1 NA CASSLVQDEKLFF TGCGCCAGCAGCTTGGTCCAGGATGAAAAACTGTTTTTT
TRBJ1-4 many TRBV2 TRBD1 CASGTGTEKLFF TGTGCCAGCGGGACAGGGACTGAAAAACTGTTTTTT
TRBJ1-4 NA TRBV6-5 NA CASSSGGLGIEKLFF TGTGCCAGCAGTTCCGGCGGCCTGGGGATTGAAAAACTGTTTTTT
TRBJ2-2 few TRBV5-6 TRBD2 CASTGLADHTGELFF TGTGCCAGCACGGGACTAGCGGACCACACCGGGGAGCTGTTTTTT
TRBJ1-2 NA TRBV29-1 NA CSVWTVYGYTF TGCAGCGTGTGGACAGTCTATGGCTACACCTTC
TRBJ2-1 NA TRBV15 NA CATSRALSYNEQFF TGTGCCACCAGCAGAGCCCTCAGCTACAATGAGCAGTTCTTC
TRBJ1-5 NA TRBV5-1 NA CASSLEWNQPQHF TGCGCCAGCAGCTTGGAGTGGAATCAGCCCCAGCATTTT
TRBJ2-1 NA TRBV7-3 TRBD1 CASSPGGQGTNNEQFF TGTGCCAGCAGCCCGGGGGGACAGGGCACAAACAATGAGCAGTTCTTC
TRBJ1-2 many TRBV5-1 TRBD1 CASRSETGALALNGYTF TGCGCCAGCAGATCCGAAACAGGGGCCCTCGCCCTCAATGGCTACACCTTC
TRBJ2-2 NA TRBV6-1 NA CASSLGGSRELFF TGTGCCAGCAGCCTGGGGGGTAGCCGGGAGCTGTTTTTT
TRBJ2-6 few TRBV6-6 NA CASSYLSGANVLTF TGTGCCAGCAGTTACCTCTCTGGGGCCAACGTCCTGACTTTC
TRBJ1-4 few TRBV9 NA CASSGLNEKLFF TGTGCCAGCAGCGGACTAAATGAAAAACTGTTTTTT
TRBJ2-7 once TRBV5-1 NA CASSPFVSEGAYEQYF TGCGCCAGCAGCCCGTTTGTGTCTGAGGGGGCCTACGAGCAGTACTTC
TRBJ1-1 NA TRBV6-1 NA CASSEDGLEYGAFF TGTGCCAGCAGTGAAGACGGCCTCGAGTACGGAGCTTTCTTT
TRBJ1-1 NA TRBV21-1 NA CASSNRRTNMNTEAFF TGTGCCAGCAGCAACAGGCGGACAAACATGAACACTGAAGCTTTCTTT
TRBJ2-5 NA TRBV5-6 NA CASSLEGREETQYF TGTGCCAGCAGCTTGGAGGGCAGAGAAGAGACCCAGTACTTC
TRBJ1-5 many TRBV27 NA CASSFMSNQPQHF TGTGCCAGCAGTTTTATGAGCAATCAGCCCCAGCATTTT
TRBJ2-5 once TRBV4-1 TRBD2 CASSPSGGSQETQYF TGCGCCAGCTCCCCTAGCGGGGGATCCCAAGAGACCCAGTACTTC
TRBJ1-2 NA TRBV29-1 NA CSVESYNSRLDYGYTF TGCAGCGTTGAAAGTTATAACAGCCGCTTAGACTATGGCTACACCTTC
TRBJ1-1 NA TRBV25-1 NA CASSEAATTWGTEAFF TGTGCCAGCAGTGAAGCGGCGACTACCTGGGGCACTGAAGCTTTCTTT
TRBJ2-3 NA TRBV9 NA CASSVEFTADTQYF TGTGCCAGCAGCGTAGAGTTCACGGCAGATACGCAGTATTTT
TRBJ1-2 few TRBV13 NA CASSLGQPYGYTF TGTGCCAGCAGCTTAGGACAACCATATGGCTACACCTTC
TRBJ2-5 NA TRBV27 NA CASSLRGLETQYF TGTGCCAGCAGTTTAAGGGGTTTAGAGACCCAGTACTTC
TRBJ2-1 once TRBV2 NA CASSEEALAQFF TGTGCCAGCAGTGAAGAGGCGCTAGCTCAGTTCTTC
TRBJ1-3 NA TRBV2 NA CASSELLLSGNTIYF TGTGCCAGCAGTGAACTATTGCTCTCTGGAAACACCATATATTTT
TRBJ2-6 once TRBV10-3 NA CAITGDIGSGANVLTF TGTGCCATCACCGGGGACATCGGCTCTGGGGCCAACGTCCTGACTTTC
TRBJ2-7 NA TRBV29-1 TRBD2 CSLSSRGVCEEQYF TGCAGTCTTTCGTCGCGGGGGGTTTGCGAGGAGCAGTACTTC
TRBJ2-1 NA TRBV5-1 TRBD1 CASSARDRGSYNEQFF TGCGCCAGCAGCGCCCGGGACAGGGGCTCCTACAATGAGCAGTTCTTC